This T cell receptor beta chain originates from a study of T cell responses to AZD1222 COVID-19 vaccine. CDR1 and CDR2 (germline): MDHEN, SYDVKM. The ends were cut back, 3 bases at V and 5 bases at J, with 16 bases in the middle. The CDR3 covers 16 residues. The protocol was immunoSEQ multiplex PCR, while the TCRdb copy is restricted to in-frame clones and leaves out a portion. Of roughly 130,000 clones listed, approximately 94% are singletons. The sequence derives from an adult in good health. Material: peripheral blood, obtained on day 0 of AZD1222 vaccination. The chain has TRBV28 and TRBJ2-2; unclear D gene. CDR3 amino acids: CASSLVGGLGTGELFF. DNA of the CDR3: TGTGCCAGCAGTTTGGTTGGTGGTCTGGGAACCGGGGAGCTGTTTTTT.